These T cell receptor beta chains were read from a single sample in a study of blood T cell repertoires in COVID-19. The assay was immunoSEQ multiplex PCR, and TCRdb's table has in-frame clones only and misses some. Of some 180,000 clones listed, less than 85% are singletons. Sequencing used peripheral blood. Receptor source: a man aged 45-60 years who had recovered from COVID-19. CDR3s leave out the opening cysteine and the closing phenylalanine or tryptophan. Each record gives: V gene, J gene, CDR3 length, D gene, CDR3 protein. The D gene is left open where the match is weak.

v_call: TRBV6-2/TRBV6-3
j_call: TRBJ2-7
cdr3_length: 11
d_call: .
cdr3_aa: ASSTSYVYEQY

v_call: TRBV7-9
j_call: TRBJ2-1
cdr3_length: 15
d_call: TRBD2
cdr3_aa: ASSRGLAGHSYNEQF

v_call: TRBV7-9
j_call: TRBJ2-2
cdr3_length: 13
d_call: .
cdr3_aa: ASSQAMTVTGELF

v_call: TRBV9
j_call: TRBJ1-5
cdr3_length: 12
d_call: .
cdr3_aa: ASSIWQDNQPQH

v_call: TRBV5-4
j_call: TRBJ1-1
cdr3_length: 11
d_call: .
cdr3_aa: ASSSLGDSEAF

v_call: TRBV24-1
j_call: TRBJ2-5
cdr3_length: 15
d_call: TRBD1
cdr3_aa: ATSEPGTGSDQETQY

v_call: TRBV14
j_call: TRBJ1-1
cdr3_length: 13
d_call: .
cdr3_aa: ASSQVGQGDTEAF

v_call: TRBV9
j_call: TRBJ1-3
cdr3_length: 12
d_call: .
cdr3_aa: ASSLQVSGNTIY

v_call: TRBV5-1
j_call: TRBJ2-7
cdr3_length: 12
d_call: .
cdr3_aa: ASSLAGFTYEQY

v_call: TRBV6-5
j_call: TRBJ2-7
cdr3_length: 12
d_call: TRBD1
cdr3_aa: ASSPDRSSYEQY

v_call: TRBV10-3
j_call: TRBJ2-7
cdr3_length: 15
d_call: TRBD1
cdr3_aa: AISETQGQRINYEQY

v_call: TRBV14
j_call: TRBJ2-1
cdr3_length: 13
d_call: .
cdr3_aa: ASSKIIGVYNEQF

v_call: TRBV25-1
j_call: TRBJ2-1
cdr3_length: 14
d_call: TRBD2
cdr3_aa: ASSEEHTSGRNEQF

v_call: TRBV5-4
j_call: TRBJ2-2
cdr3_length: 13
d_call: TRBD1
cdr3_aa: ASSLDRGLVGELF

v_call: TRBV29-1
j_call: TRBJ2-3
cdr3_length: 8
d_call: .
cdr3_aa: SVGDTTQY

v_call: TRBV4-1
j_call: TRBJ2-3
cdr3_length: 14
d_call: TRBD2
cdr3_aa: ASSQILTSGRDTQY

v_call: TRBV27
j_call: TRBJ1-1
cdr3_length: 15
d_call: .
cdr3_aa: ASSLLWRVGRNTEAF

v_call: TRBV5-4
j_call: TRBJ2-4
cdr3_length: 11
d_call: .
cdr3_aa: ASSLGTQNIQY

v_call: TRBV28
j_call: TRBJ1-3
cdr3_length: 12
d_call: .
cdr3_aa: ASSLLGVGNTIY

v_call: TRBV29-1
j_call: TRBJ1-2
cdr3_length: 12
d_call: .
cdr3_aa: SVTGGRVGYGYT

v_call: TRBV7-2
j_call: TRBJ1-1
cdr3_length: 11
d_call: .
cdr3_aa: ASSLYLNTEAF

v_call: TRBV13
j_call: TRBJ2-1
cdr3_length: 13
d_call: TRBD2
cdr3_aa: ASSGGLVRGNEQF

v_call: TRBV4-1
j_call: TRBJ2-2
cdr3_length: 14
d_call: .
cdr3_aa: ASSQTDRGLTGELF

v_call: TRBV5-1
j_call: TRBJ2-1
cdr3_length: 13
d_call: TRBD1
cdr3_aa: ASRSGTGSSNEQF

v_call: TRBV5-6
j_call: TRBJ2-7
cdr3_length: 11
d_call: .
cdr3_aa: ASSLYGSYEQY